This is a list of T cell receptor beta chains from one sample in a study of cytomegalovirus exposure and HLA in healthy donors. The method was immunoSEQ multiplex PCR; TCRdb's version includes in-frame clones alone and lacks a portion of them. The data show over 100,000 clones, with roughly four fifths seen just once and around 23% held by the top ten. Sequencing was carried out using PBMCs. The receptors were sampled from a man aged 25-45 years in good health and CMV-seropositive. The CDR3 runs from the conserved cysteine through the conserved F or W. D genes are given only for firm matches. Not every row has a clone size; where given, it reads once, few, many or a size class.

clone_size	v_call	d_call	j_call	cdr3_nt	cdr3_aa
.	TRBV18	TRBD1	TRBJ1-1	TGTGCCAGCTCACCGCGGGACAGTACTCTGAACACTGAAGCTTTCTTT	CASSPRDSTLNTEAFF
.	TRBV5-1	.	TRBJ2-1	TGCGCCAGCAGCTTGGGGGGACATTACAATGAGCAGTTCTTC	CASSLGGHYNEQFF
.	TRBV6-5	.	TRBJ1-1	TGTGCCAGCAGTTACTCATCGTACGGAGGAAACACTGAAGCTTTCTTT	CASSYSSYGGNTEAFF
.	TRBV5-1	TRBD1	TRBJ2-3	TGCGCCAGCAGCCATAGGGACAGTTGGTTAACAGATACGCAGTATTTT	CASSHRDSWLTDTQYF
.	TRBV28	.	TRBJ2-7	TGTGCCAGCAGTTCAGGCTACGAGCAGTACTTC	CASSSGYEQYF
few	TRBV15	.	TRBJ1-5	TGTGCCACCAGCAGAGAAACAGCGGGTAACAGCAATCAGCCCCAGCATTTT	CATSRETAGNSNQPQHF
once	TRBV5-1	.	TRBJ1-1	TGCGCCAGCAGCTTGGGCCCTACAGGCCAGAACACTGAAGCTTTCTTT	CASSLGPTGQNTEAFF
.	TRBV18	.	TRBJ2-6	TGTGCCAGCTCACTCCCTAGGGGGAGCTCTGGGGCCAACGTCCTGACTTTC	CASSLPRGSSGANVLTF
once	TRBV19	.	TRBJ1-1	TGTGCCAGTAGTATAGGGGGGGGCTCGGGACACCGATTT	CASSIGGGSGHRF
.	TRBV19	TRBD2	TRBJ2-3	TGTGCCAGTAGTATTGGGTTAGCGGGGGGCACAGATACGCAGTATTTT	CASSIGLAGGTDTQYF
.	TRBV15	TRBD1	TRBJ1-6	TGTGCCACCAGCAGAGATCCGGGACAGGAGTCTCGGACCCTCCACTTT	CATSRDPGQESRTLHF
.	TRBV6-1	TRBD2	TRBJ2-1	TGTGCCAGCAGTGAGACGGTAGCGGGGGGGAAAAGCTCCTACAATGAGCAGTTCTTC	CASSETVAGGKSSYNEQFF
.	TRBV11-1	.	TRBJ1-2	TGTGCCAGCAGCTTAGCTCACGCCGCGGGGTATGGCTACACCTTC	CASSLAHAAGYGYTF
.	TRBV9	TRBD1	TRBJ1-2	TGTGCCAGCAGCGCCGGACAGGTTCTTTCGAATGGCTACACCTTC	CASSAGQVLSNGYTF
.	TRBV5-1	TRBD1	TRBJ1-6	TGCGCCAGCAGTCCCGGGACAGGGGGTATGGATTCACCCCTCCACTTT	CASSPGTGGMDSPLHF
.	TRBV27	TRBD1	TRBJ1-1	TGTGCCAGCGTGACAGGGGGAATGAACACTGAAGCTTTCTTT	CASVTGGMNTEAFF
.	TRBV7-9	TRBD1	TRBJ1-6	TGTGCCAGCAGCTCAGACAGGGGTGATTCACCCCTCCACTTT	CASSSDRGDSPLHF
.	TRBV11-3	.	TRBJ2-3	TGTGCCAGCAGCTTAGATCTTGTGGATACGCAGTATTTT	CASSLDLVDTQYF
.	TRBV5-1	TRBD1	TRBJ2-6	TGCGCCAGCAGCTGGCCGGGACAGGGGGCCCAGGTTGGGGCCAACGTCCTGACTTTC	CASSWPGQGAQVGANVLTF
.	TRBV18	TRBD1	TRBJ2-7	TGTGCCAGCTCACGAGACAGGGGGGCCTACGAGCAGTACTTC	CASSRDRGAYEQYF
.	TRBV27	.	TRBJ2-3	TGTGCCAGCAGTCCCCGCGGGACGAGCACAGATACGCAGTATTTT	CASSPRGTSTDTQYF
.	TRBV28	.	TRBJ1-5	TGTGCCACCGTTGTCCCAGGGAGGGGCTCTCAGCCCCAGCATTTT	CATVVPGRGSQPQHF
.	TRBV2	.	TRBJ2-5	TGTGCCAGCAGTGAACTTGGCAGGGGAACCGAAGAGACCCAGTACTTC	CASSELGRGTEETQYF
.	TRBV11-3	.	TRBJ2-2	TGTGCCAGCAGCTTCGGCGGGGAGCTGTTTTTT	CASSFGGELFF
.	TRBV5-6	.	TRBJ1-1	TGTGCCAGCAGCCCAGGGGTCACGAACACTGAAGCTTTCTTT	CASSPGVTNTEAFF
.	TRBV30	TRBD2	TRBJ2-1	TGTGCCTGGGGCGCGGGCGGGAGGTCCTACAATGAGCAGTTCTTC	CAWGAGGRSYNEQFF